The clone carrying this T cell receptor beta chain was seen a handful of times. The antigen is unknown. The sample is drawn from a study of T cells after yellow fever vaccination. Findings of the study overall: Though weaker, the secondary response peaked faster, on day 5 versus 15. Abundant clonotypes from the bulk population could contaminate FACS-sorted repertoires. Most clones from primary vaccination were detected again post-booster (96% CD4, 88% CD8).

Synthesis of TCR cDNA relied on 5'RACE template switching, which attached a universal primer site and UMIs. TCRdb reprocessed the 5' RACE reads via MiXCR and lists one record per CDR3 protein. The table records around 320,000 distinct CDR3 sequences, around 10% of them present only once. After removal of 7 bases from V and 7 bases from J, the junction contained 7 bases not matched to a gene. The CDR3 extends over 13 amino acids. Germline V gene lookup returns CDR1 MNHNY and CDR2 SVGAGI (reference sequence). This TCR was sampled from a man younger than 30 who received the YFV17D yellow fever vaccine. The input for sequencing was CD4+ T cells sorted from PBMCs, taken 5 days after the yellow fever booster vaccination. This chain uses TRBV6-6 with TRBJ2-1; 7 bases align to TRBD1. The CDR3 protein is CASTLTGWNEQFF. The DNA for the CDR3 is TGTGCCAGCACCCTGACAGGGTGGAATGAGCAGTTCTTC.